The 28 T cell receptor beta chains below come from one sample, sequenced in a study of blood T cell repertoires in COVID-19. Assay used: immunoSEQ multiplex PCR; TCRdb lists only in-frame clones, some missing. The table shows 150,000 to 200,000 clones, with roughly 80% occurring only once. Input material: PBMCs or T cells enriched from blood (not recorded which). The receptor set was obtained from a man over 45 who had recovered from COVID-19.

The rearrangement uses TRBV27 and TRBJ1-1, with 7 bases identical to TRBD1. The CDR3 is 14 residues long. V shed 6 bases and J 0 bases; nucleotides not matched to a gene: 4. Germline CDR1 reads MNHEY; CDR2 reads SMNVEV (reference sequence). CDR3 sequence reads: CASSIGGMNTEAFF. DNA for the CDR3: TGTGCCAGCAGCATAGGGGGCATGAACACTGAAGCTTTCTTT.

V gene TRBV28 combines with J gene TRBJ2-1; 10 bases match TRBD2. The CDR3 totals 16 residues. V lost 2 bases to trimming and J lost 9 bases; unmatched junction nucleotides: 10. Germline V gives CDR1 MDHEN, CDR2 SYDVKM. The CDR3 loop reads CASSLRGAGGPGEQFF. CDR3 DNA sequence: TGTGCCAGCAGTTTACGAGGAGCGGGGGGGCCCGGTGAGCAGTTCTTC.

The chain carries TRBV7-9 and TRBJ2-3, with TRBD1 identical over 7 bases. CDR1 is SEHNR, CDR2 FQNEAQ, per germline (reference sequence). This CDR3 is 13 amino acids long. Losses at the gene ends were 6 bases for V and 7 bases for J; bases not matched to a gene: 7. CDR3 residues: CASSSGDSYTQYF. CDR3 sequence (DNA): TGTGCCAGCAGTTCTGGGGACAGCTATACGCAGTATTTT.

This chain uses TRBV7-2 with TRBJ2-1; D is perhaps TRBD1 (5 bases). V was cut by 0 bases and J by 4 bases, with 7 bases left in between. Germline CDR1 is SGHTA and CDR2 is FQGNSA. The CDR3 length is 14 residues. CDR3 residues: CASSLAQGYNEQFF. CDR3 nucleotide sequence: TGTGCCAGCAGCTTAGCGCAGGGTTACAATGAGCAGTTCTTC.

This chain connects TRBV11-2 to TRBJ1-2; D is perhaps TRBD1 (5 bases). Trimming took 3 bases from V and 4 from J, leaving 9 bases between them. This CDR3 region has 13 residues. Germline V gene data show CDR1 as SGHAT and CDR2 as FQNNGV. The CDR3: CASSFQGGYGYTF. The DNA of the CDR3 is TGTGCCAGCAGCTTTCAGGGAGGCTATGGCTACACCTTC.

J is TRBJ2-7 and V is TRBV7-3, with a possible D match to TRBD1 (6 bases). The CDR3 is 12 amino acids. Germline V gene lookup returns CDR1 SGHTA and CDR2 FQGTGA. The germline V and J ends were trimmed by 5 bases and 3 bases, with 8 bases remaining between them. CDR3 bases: TGTGCCAGCAGCGGGACACACTACGAGCAGTACTTC. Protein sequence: CASSGTHYEQYF.

CDR3 protein: CASSTGHAQWGESADLAYF. The DNA for the CDR3 is TGTGCCAGCAGCACAGGACACGCACAATGGGGGGAAAGCGCGGACCTTGCGTATTTT. The V and J genes are TRBV28 and TRBJ2-3; possible D gene TRBD2, 6 bases. Trimming shortened V by 6 bases and J by 14 bases, and 39 bases separated the two germline ends. Germline CDR1 MDHEN, CDR2 SYDVKM. The CDR3 length is 19 residues.

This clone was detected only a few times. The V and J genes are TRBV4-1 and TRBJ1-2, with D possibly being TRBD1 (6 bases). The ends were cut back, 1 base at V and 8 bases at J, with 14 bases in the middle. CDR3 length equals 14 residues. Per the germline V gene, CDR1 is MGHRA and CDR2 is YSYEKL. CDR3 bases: TGCGCCAGCAGCCAAGTCGGCAGGGGTCGGGGCTACACCTTC. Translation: CASSQVGRGRGYTF.

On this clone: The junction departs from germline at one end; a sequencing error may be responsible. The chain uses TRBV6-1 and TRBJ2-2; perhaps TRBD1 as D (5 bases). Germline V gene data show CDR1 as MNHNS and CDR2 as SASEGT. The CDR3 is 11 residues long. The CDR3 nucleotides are TGTGCCAGCAGTGAGTCCACCACCAGGGTTTTT. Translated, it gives CASSESTTRVF.

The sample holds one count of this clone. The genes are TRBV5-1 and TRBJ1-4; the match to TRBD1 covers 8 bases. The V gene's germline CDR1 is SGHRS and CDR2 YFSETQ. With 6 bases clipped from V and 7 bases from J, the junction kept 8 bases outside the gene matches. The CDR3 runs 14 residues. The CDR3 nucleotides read TGCGCCAGCAACCAGGGGGCTCCGGCTGAAAAACTGTTTTTT. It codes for CASNQGAPAEKLFF.

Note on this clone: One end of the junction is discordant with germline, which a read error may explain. CDR3 sequence reads: CASSLGQVGQPQHF. DNA for the CDR3: TGTGCCAGCAGTTTAGGGCAGGTTGGTCAGCCCCAGCATTTT. V is TRBV7-2 and J is TRBJ1-5; D gene ambiguous. CDR1 is SGHTA and CDR2 is FQGNSA in the germline V gene. The CDR3 contains 14 residues.

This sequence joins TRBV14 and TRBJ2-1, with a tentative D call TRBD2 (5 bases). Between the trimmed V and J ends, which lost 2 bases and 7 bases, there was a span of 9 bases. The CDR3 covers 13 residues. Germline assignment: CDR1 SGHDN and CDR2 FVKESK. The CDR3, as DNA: TGTGCCAGCAGCCAATCCGGGATGAATGAGCAGTTCTTC. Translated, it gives CASSQSGMNEQFF.

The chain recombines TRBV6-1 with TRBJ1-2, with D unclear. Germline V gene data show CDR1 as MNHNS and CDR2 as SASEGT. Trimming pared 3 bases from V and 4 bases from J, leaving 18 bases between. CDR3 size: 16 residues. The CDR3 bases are TGTGCCAGCAGTGATGGGCGGGAGGCCCATACCTATGGCTACACCTTC. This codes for CASSDGREAHTYGYTF.

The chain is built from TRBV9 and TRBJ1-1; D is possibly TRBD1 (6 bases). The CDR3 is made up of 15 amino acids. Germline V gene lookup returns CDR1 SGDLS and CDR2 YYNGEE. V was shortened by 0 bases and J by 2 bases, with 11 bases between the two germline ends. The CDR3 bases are TGTGCCAGCAGCGTAGGAGGGGGATCTAACACTGAAGCTTTCTTT. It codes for CASSVGGGSNTEAFF.

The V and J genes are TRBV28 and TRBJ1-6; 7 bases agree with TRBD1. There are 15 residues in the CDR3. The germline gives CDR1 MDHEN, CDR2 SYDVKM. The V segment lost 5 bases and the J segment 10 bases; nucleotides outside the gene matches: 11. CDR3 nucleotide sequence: TGTGCCAGCAGTCCGACCCAGGGGGTTGGGTCACCCCTCCACTTT. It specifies CASSPTQGVGSPLHF.

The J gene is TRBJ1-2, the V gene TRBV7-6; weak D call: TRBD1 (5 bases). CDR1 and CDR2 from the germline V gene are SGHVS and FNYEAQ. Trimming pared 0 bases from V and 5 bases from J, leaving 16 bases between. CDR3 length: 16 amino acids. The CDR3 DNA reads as TGTGCCAGCAGCTTAGCGAGTGCTGACCGGGGGTATGGCTACACCTTC. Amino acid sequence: CASSLASADRGYGYTF.

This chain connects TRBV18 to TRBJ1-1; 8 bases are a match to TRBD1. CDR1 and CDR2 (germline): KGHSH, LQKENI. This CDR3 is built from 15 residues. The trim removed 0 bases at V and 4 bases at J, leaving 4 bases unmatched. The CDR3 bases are TGTGCCAGCTCACCACCGGACAGGGTGGGCACTGAAGCTTTCTTT. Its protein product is CASSPPDRVGTEAFF.

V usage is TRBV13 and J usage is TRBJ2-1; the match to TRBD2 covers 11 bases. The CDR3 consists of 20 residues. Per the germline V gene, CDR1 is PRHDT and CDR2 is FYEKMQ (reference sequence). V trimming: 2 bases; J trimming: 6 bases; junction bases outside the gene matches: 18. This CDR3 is CASSLYSRSSGRANGNEQFF. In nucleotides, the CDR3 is TGTGCCAGCAGCTTATACAGCAGGAGTAGCGGGAGGGCCAACGGCAATGAGCAGTTCTTC.

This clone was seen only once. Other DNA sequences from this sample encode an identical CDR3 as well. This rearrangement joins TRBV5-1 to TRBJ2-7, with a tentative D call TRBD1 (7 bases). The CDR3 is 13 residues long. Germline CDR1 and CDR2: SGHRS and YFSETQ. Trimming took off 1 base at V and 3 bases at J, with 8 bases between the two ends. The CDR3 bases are TGCGCCAGCAGCTTGCAGGGGGGCTACGAGCAGTACTTC. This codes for CASSLQGGYEQYF.

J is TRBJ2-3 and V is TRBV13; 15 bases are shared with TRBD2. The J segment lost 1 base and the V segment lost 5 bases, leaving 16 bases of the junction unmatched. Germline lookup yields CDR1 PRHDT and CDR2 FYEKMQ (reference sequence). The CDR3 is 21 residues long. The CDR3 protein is CASSKYARTSGRDGGTDTQYF. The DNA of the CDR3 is TGTGCCAGCAGCAAATATGCGAGGACTAGCGGGAGGGATGGGGGCACAGATACGCAGTATTTT. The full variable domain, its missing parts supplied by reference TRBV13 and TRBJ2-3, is AAGVIQSPRHLIKEKRETATLKCYPIPRHDTVYWYQQGPGQDPQFLISFYEKMQSDKGSIPDRFSAQQFSDYHSELNMSSLELGDSALYFCASSKYARTSGRDGGTDTQYFGPGTRLTVL.

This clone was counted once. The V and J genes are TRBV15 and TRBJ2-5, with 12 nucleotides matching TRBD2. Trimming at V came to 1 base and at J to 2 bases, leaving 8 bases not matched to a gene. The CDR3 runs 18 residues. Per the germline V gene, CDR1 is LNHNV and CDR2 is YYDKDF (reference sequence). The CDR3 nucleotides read TGTGCCACCAGCAGAGCGGGGAGGACTAGCGGGGTACAAGAGACCCAGTACTTC. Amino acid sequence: CATSRAGRTSGVQETQYF. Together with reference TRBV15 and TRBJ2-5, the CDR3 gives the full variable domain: DAMVIQNPRYQVTQFGKPVTLSCSQTLNHNVMYWYQQKSSQAPKLLFHYYDKDFNNEADTPDNFQSRRPNTSFCFLDIRSPGLGDTAMYLCATSRAGRTSGVQETQYFGPGTRLLVL.

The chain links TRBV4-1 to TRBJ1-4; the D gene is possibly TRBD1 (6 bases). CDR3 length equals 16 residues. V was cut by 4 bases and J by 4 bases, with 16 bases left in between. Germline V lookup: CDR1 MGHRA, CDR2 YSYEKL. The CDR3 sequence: CASSPTAGALNEKLFF. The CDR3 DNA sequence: TGCGCCAGCAGCCCTACGGCAGGGGCGCTTAATGAAAAACTGTTTTTT.

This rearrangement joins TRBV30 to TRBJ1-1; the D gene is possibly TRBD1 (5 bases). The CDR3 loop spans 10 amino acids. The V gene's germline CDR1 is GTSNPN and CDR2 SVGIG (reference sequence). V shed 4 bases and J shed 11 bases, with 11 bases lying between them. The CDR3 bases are TGTGCCTGGACAGCGGGACGCGCTTTCTTT. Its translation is CAWTAGRAFF.

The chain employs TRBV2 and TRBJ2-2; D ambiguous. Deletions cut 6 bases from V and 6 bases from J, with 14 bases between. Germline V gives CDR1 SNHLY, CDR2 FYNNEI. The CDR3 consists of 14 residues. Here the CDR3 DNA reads TGTGCCAGCAGGGGCGACCAAAGCTCCGGGGAGCTGTTTTTT. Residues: CASRGDQSSGELFF.

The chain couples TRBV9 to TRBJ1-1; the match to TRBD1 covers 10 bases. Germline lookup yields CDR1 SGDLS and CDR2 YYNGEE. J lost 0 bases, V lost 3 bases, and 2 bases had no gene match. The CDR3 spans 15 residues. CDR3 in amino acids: CASSGGQGLNTEAFF. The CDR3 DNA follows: TGTGCCAGCAGCGGGGGACAGGGGTTGAACACTGAAGCTTTCTTT.

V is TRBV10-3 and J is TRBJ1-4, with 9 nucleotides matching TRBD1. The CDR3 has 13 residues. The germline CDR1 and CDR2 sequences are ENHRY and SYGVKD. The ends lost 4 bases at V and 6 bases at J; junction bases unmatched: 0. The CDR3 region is CAISGDRDEKLFF. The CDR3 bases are TGTGCCATCAGTGGGGACAGGGATGAAAAACTGTTTTTT.

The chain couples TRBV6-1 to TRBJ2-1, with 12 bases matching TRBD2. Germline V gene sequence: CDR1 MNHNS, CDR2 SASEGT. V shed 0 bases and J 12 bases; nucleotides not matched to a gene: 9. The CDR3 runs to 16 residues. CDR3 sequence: CASSEAARLAGVGQFF. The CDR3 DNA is TGTGCCAGCAGTGAAGCCGCGCGACTAGCGGGGGTAGGGCAGTTCTTC.

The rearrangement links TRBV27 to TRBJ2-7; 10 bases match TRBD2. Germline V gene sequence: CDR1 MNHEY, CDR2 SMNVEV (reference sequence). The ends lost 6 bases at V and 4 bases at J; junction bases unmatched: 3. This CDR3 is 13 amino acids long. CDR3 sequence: CASRSSGSYEQYF. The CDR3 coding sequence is TGTGCCAGCAGGTCTAGCGGGAGTTACGAGCAGTACTTC.